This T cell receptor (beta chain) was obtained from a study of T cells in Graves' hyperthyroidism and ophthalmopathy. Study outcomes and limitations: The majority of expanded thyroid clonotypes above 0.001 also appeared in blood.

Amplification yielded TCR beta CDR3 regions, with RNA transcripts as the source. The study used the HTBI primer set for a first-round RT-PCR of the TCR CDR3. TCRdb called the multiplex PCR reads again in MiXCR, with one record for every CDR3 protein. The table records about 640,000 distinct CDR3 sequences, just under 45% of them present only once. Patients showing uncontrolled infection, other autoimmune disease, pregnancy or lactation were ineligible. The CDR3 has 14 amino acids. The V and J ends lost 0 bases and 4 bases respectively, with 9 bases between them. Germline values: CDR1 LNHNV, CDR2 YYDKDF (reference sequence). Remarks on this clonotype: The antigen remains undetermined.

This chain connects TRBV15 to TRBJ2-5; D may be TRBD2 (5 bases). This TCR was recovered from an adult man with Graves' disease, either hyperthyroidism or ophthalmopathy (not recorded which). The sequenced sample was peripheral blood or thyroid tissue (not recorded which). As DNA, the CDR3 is TGTGCCACCAGCAGAGAACGGGCGGGAGAGACCCAGTACTTC. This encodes CATSRERAGETQYF.